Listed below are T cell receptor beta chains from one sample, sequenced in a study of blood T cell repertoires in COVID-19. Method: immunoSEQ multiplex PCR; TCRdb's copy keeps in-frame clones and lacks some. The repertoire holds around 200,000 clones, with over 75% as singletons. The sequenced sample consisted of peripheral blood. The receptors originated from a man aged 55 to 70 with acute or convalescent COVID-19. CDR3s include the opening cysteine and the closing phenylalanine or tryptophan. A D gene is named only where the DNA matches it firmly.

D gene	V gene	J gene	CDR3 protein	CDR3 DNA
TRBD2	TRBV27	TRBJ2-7	CASSLGLADYEQYF	TGTGCCAGCAGTTTAGGGCTAGCGGACTACGAGCAGTACTTC
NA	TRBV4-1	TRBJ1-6	CASSQVPLEGGNSPLHF	TGCGCCAGCAGCCAAGTACCTCTGGAGGGAGGTAATTCACCCCTCCACTTT
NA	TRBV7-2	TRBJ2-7	CASSFGRGSYEQYF	TGTGCCAGCAGCTTCGGCCGGGGGTCGTACGAGCAGTACTTC
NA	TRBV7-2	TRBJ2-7	CASSLAGHAYEQYF	TGTGCCAGCAGCTTAGCGGGACACGCCTACGAGCAGTACTTC
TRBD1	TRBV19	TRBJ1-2	CASSFLIGTANYGYTF	TGTGCCAGTAGTTTTCTTATCGGGACAGCTAACTATGGCTACACCTTC
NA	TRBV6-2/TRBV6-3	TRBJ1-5	CASSLGAGQPQHF	TGTGCCAGCAGTTTGGGGGCGGGTCAGCCCCAGCATTTT
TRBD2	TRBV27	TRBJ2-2	CASSLTSGFTGELFF	TGTGCCAGCAGTTTAACTAGCGGGTTCACCGGGGAGCTGTTTTTT
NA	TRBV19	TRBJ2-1	CASNPGVEHEQFF	TGTGCCAGTAACCCGGGGGTTGAACATGAGCAGTTCTTC
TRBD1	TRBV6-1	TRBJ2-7	CASSGFGQGTSYEQYF	TGTGCCAGCAGTGGATTCGGACAGGGGACCTCCTACGAGCAGTACTTC
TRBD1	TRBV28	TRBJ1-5	CASSKGAVQPQHF	TGTGCCAGCAGTAAGGGGGCTGTTCAGCCCCAGCATTTT